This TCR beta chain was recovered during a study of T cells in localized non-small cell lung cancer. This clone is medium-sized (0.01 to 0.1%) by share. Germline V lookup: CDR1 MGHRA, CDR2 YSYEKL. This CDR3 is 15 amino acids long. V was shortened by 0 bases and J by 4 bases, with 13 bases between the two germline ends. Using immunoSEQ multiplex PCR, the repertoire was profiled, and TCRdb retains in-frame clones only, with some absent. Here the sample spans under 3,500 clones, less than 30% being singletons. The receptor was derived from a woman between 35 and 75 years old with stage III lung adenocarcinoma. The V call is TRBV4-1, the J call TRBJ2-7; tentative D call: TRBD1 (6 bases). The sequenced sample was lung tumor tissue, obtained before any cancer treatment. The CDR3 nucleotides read TGCGCCAGCAGCCAAGAACGGCAGGGGTGGTACGAGCAGTACTTC. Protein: CASSQERQGWYEQYF.